Listed below are T cell receptor beta chains from one sample, sequenced in a study of cytomegalovirus exposure and HLA in healthy donors. TCRdb's copy holds only in-frame clones and misses some; the assay was immunoSEQ multiplex PCR. This table holds about 270,000 clones, approximately 90% found once. Sequencing was done on a sample of PBMCs. The receptor set was obtained from a man aged 40-55 years in good health and CMV-seropositive. Both conserved end residues are part of each CDR3. Fields, in order: clone size, V gene, CDR3 protein. Rows give clone size only sometimes, using once, few, many, or a class for an expanded clone.

size: NA; V: TRBV9; CDR3: CASSVGSGIVHEQYF
size: NA; V: TRBV28; CDR3: CASSFPSGRIDYEQYF
size: NA; V: TRBV14; CDR3: CASSRRGTGMNTEAFF
size: NA; V: TRBV28; CDR3: CASSFGPGSGRPPGKETQYF
size: NA; V: TRBV18; CDR3: CASSEQVAKNIQYF
size: NA; V: TRBV7-9; CDR3: CASTQGRDTEAFF
size: NA; V: TRBV7-6; CDR3: CASSTGQNEQYF
size: NA; V: TRBV2; CDR3: CASSGFRRDYNEQFF
size: NA; V: TRBV29-1; CDR3: CSVEGGQEGSADTQYF
size: NA; V: TRBV28; CDR3: CASSRSGGNQPQHF
size: NA; V: TRBV11-1; CDR3: CASSFGGGGIEQYF
size: NA; V: TRBV28; CDR3: CASRDRAYEQYF
size: NA; V: TRBV18; CDR3: CASSPQEGAGSSYEQYF
size: NA; V: TRBV18; CDR3: CASAGGPSGANVLTF
size: NA; V: TRBV4-3; CDR3: CASSQEASGSEAWADTQYF
size: NA; V: TRBV18; CDR3: CASSPQRIPGQGKDEQYF
size: NA; V: TRBV7-6; CDR3: CASSSRPGQGTGELFF
size: NA; V: TRBV27; CDR3: CASSFGGSSPGTYEQYF
size: NA; V: TRBV27; CDR3: CASSLIGQSNQPQHF
size: NA; V: TRBV29-1; CDR3: CSVEGLHTEAFF
size: NA; V: TRBV11-2; CDR3: CASSLGSGDYGYTF
size: NA; V: TRBV7-2; CDR3: CASSLVRRNYGYTF
size: NA; V: TRBV4-2; CDR3: CASSPISNTEAFF
size: NA; V: TRBV28; CDR3: CASTPGRNSNQPQHF
size: NA; V: TRBV6-6; CDR3: CASRRSGSSYNEQFF
size: NA; V: TRBV18; CDR3: CASSLRTVYEQYF
size: few; V: TRBV10-1; CDR3: CASSDGLSTEAFF
size: NA; V: TRBV28; CDR3: CASSTGGGGQPQHF
size: NA; V: TRBV5-4; CDR3: CASSWDTGSYNEQFF
size: NA; V: TRBV29-1; CDR3: CSVVEGRSNQPQHF
size: NA; V: TRBV9; CDR3: CASSGGGDNQPQHF
size: few; V: TRBV7-3; CDR3: CASSLSTLNEQFF
size: NA; V: TRBV2; CDR3: CAERPANEQFF
size: NA; V: TRBV19; CDR3: CASIQSRAMNTGELFF
size: NA; V: TRBV19; CDR3: CASRERGRVTEAFF
size: NA; V: TRBV19; CDR3: CASSIVLAAQETQYF
size: NA; V: TRBV11-2; CDR3: CASSLFYQGSRRREQYF
size: NA; V: TRBV7-9; CDR3: CASSPRQGRGNTIYF